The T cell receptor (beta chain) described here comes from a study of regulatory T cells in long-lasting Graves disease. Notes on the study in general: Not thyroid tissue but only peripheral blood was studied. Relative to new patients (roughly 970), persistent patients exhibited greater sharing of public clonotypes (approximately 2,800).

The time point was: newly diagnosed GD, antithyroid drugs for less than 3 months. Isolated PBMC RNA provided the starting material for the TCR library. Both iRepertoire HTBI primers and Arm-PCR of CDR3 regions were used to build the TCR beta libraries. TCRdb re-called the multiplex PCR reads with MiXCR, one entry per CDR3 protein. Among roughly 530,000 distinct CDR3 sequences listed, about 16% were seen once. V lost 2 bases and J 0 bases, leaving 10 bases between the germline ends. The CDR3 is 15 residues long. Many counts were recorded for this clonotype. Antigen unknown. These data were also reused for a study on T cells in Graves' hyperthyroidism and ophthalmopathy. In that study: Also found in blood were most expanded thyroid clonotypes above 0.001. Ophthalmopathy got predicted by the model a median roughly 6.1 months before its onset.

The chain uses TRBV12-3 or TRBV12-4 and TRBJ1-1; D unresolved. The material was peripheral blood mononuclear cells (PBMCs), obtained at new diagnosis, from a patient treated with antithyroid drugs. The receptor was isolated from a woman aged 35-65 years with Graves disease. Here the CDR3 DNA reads TGTGCCAGCAGTTTATTTGGAAAAATGAACACTGAAGCTTTCTTT. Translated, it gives CASSLFGKMNTEAFF.